This TCR beta chain appears in the sequencing data of a study of blood T cell repertoires in COVID-19 (dated by TCRdb to 2020 to 2022). At the level of the whole study: Samples covering the acute and convalescent phases of COVID-19 were provided by collaborators in the United States, Italy and Spain. The material from the prospective study consisted of cDNA or gDNA derived from T cells, B-cell-depleted T cells, or PBMCs. The samples were drawn from the first 160 participants of the ongoing ImmuneRACE study and from 950 to 1,500 subjects provided by 6 global collaborators. Sample metadata almost always included a de-identified subject ID, COVID-19 status, age in years and sex. Deeply sampled blood TCRbeta repertoires from subjects exposed to, actively infected with, or recovered from COVID-19 were included in the dataset. Where available, HLA class I and class II types were obtained from metadata supplied by the sample provider rather than from assay-based typing. The repertoires were released in a freely available public database intended as a resource for research on the immune response to SARS-CoV-2.

Here is what the overall study found, with its caveats: Clinical and demographic metadata were provided uncurated, with the amount varying by source and participant.

Turning to this clone: The antigen this receptor binds is unknown. One base away there is no much larger clone; base qualities are not given.

The immunoSEQ Assay, a bias-controlled multiplex PCR, was used to amplify TCRbeta CDR3 regions from genomic DNA. The authors' pipeline ran thus. Within the assay, amplification of reference gene primers was used to estimate how many nucleated cells each sample contained. Sequence reads were collapsed and filtered to measure the absolute abundance of every unique TCRbeta CDR3 rearrangement. For each sample, productive Simpson clonality was calculated as the square root of Simpson's diversity index across productive rearrangements. Held by TCRdb, this immuneACCESS table contains in-frame sequences only and omits some clones. Under half of the omission traces to an unresolved V gene where checked; the cause of the rest is unknown. V and J calls and clone size come straight from that table; D and trimming were deduced from the DNA. The sample includes over 200,000 clones, with under 90% observed a single time. The top ten hold less than 20% of the sample.

The CDR3 runs 14 amino acids, cysteine and phenylalanine included. Only the CDR3 part of the read is kept: 42 bases, read in frame from the first base. In the germline V gene (reference sequence), CDR1 corresponds to DFQATT and CDR2 to SNEGSKA. Compared with germline, V lacks 3 bases and J lacks 0 bases; bases without a gene match: 5. Enrolling through a virtual design, the prospective study's participants ranged in age from roughly 18 to 89 years and lived across 24 United States geographic areas. To assign participants to cohorts, the prospective study relied on clinical history that participants themselves reported in a screening survey and a study questionnaire. Recovered participants in ImmuneRACE Cohort 3 were defined as having two consecutive negative NP/OP PCR tests, clearance from a healthcare professional, or resolution of symptoms. Each participant in the prospective study had whole blood, serum and a nasopharyngeal or oropharyngeal swab collected by mobile phlebotomists. Prospective study participants could optionally give additional blood draws and questionnaires over an approximately two-month period. Before DNA extraction, prospective study blood samples were shipped either frozen or at room temperature.

The chain is assembled from TRBV20-1 and TRBJ2-7; 7 middle bases align to TRBD2. The clonotype originates from a man between 18 and 35 years old who had recovered from COVID-19. The source material was PBMCs or T cells enriched from blood (not recorded which). CDR3 loop: CSASGIAGSYEQYF. The bases read TGCAGTGCTAGTGGAATAGCGGGCTCCTACGAGCAGTACTTC.